These 3 T cell receptor beta chains came from one sample sequenced in a study of T-cell reconstitution after alpha-beta-depleted transplantation in children. Unique molecular identifiers were incorporated during preparation of the TCRbeta library. TCRdb passed the PCR reads through MiXCR, listing each CDR3 protein once. Of 80,000 to 95,000 distinct CDR3 sequences in the sample, roughly 8.8% were seen once. The material was PBMCs from the stem cell graft donor, obtained from the stem cell graft. The receptor set was obtained from a human donor who donated a stem cell graft to a child with congenital amegakaryocytic thrombocytopenia.

This clonotype appeared many times. The chain employs TRBV7-2 and TRBJ1-1; D perhaps matches TRBD1 (5 bases). The V end lost 5 bases, the J end lost 1 base, and 11 bases lay between the germline ends. CDR1 and CDR2 from the germline V gene are SGHTA and FQGNSA. This CDR3 comprises 14 residues. CDR3 nucleotides: TGTGCCAGCAGCCGAATCGGGGGGAACACTGAAGCTTTCTTT. It encodes CASSRIGGNTEAFF.

This clonotype was counted ten times or more. The chain couples TRBV12-3 or TRBV12-4 to TRBJ2-1, with TRBD2 identical over 11 bases. CDR3 length: 16 amino acids. V trimming: 2 bases; J trimming: 6 bases; junction bases outside the gene matches: 6. CDR3 region: CASSLITLAGGNEQFF. In DNA form, the CDR3 reads TGTGCCAGCAGTTTAATTACCCTAGCGGGAGGCAATGAGCAGTTCTTC.

In this sample, this clonotype turned up many times. The V and J genes are TRBV29-1 and TRBJ2-3, with 12 bases that match TRBD2. Trimming at V came to 4 bases and at J to 5 bases, leaving 10 bases not matched to a gene. Germline V gene sequence: CDR1 SQVTM, CDR2 ANQGSEA. This CDR3 region has 16 residues. The CDR3, as DNA: TGCAGCGTTGCTAGCGGGAGGGCCCGCTCCGGAGATACGCAGTATTTT. Translation gives CSVASGRARSGDTQYF.